This TCR beta chain was sequenced for a study of cytomegalovirus exposure and HLA in healthy donors. The donors gave bone marrow, and they were healthy. Primers included in the PCR were 60 Vbeta and 13 Jbeta primers. Profiling relied on immunoSEQ multiplex PCR, and the TCRdb table lists in-frame clones only, not all of them. The sample carries 150,000 to 250,000 clones, around three quarters recorded once. A remark on this clone: Its antigen is as yet unknown.

General study findings and limits: Earlier findings revealed that most TCR beta V segments proved productive either about 87% or about 30% of the time. In a later analysis, most CMV-associated TCR beta chains appeared HLA-restricted.

Sequences were obtained from PBMCs. This sequence was found in a man aged 30 to 39 in good health and CMV-seronegative.

CDR3: CASMRTGGRNTEAFF. The CDR3 DNA reads TGTGCCAGCATGCGGACAGGGGGCAGGAACACTGAAGCTTTCTTT. This chain connects TRBV28 to TRBJ1-1, with 11 bases identical to TRBD1. The germline V gene encodes CDR1 MDHEN and CDR2 SYDVKM. The CDR3 length is 15 residues. Germline trimming cut 7 bases from V and 1 base from J; bases unmatched to any gene: 5.